This T cell receptor (beta chain) was recovered during a study of post-analysis software for immune sequencing data. Study observations and caveats: Versus controls, multiple sclerosis patients showed significantly lower diversity (normalized Chao1). Under the F measure, samples that were prepared in one batch clustered strongly together. Five or six TRBV segments, TRBV5-6, TRBV5-1 and TRBV20-1 among them, were found more frequent in patients than controls.

CDR1 SGHRS and CDR2 YFSETQ come from the germline V gene. The CDR3 is 15 residues long. The TCR beta cDNA libraries carried unique molecular identifiers. There were about 0.85 to 10 million T cells, and about 500,000 cDNA molecules came from them. Each CDR3 protein gets one entry after TCRdb re-called the PCR reads with MiXCR. This sample yields roughly 620,000 distinct CDR3 sequences, of which 44% are seen a single time; over 1.5% belongs to the top ten. This clonotype was observed at least ten times. Its antigen is unknown. One end of the junction is discordant with germline, which a read error may explain.

This sequence joins TRBV5-1 and TRBJ2-7; 8 bases agree with TRBD1. The receptor was derived from a girl under 18 with multiple sclerosis. Input material: blood. The CDR3 DNA reads as TGTGCCAGCAGCTTAGATGGACAGGGATCGTACGAGCAGTACTTC. Amino acid sequence: CASSLDGQGSYEQYF.